This TCR beta chain appears in the sequencing data of a study of post-analysis software for immune sequencing data. Prepared TCR beta cDNA libraries contained unique molecular identifiers. Yield was 500,000 to 600,000 cDNA molecules from around 1 to 9.1 million T cells. TCRdb recomputed calls from the PCR reads with MiXCR, one row per CDR3 protein. This table holds about 540,000 distinct CDR3 sequences, 30% to 40% found once. About this clonotype: A read error may be the cause here, since a much bigger clone is one base away.

The material sequenced was blood. The sequence was obtained from a girl younger than 18 with multiple sclerosis.

CDR3 sequence reads: CSARRGGEVTQYF. The DNA of the CDR3 is TGCAGTGCTCGCCGGGGTGGGGAAGTGACCCAGTACTTC. V usage is TRBV20-1 and J usage is TRBJ2-7; weak D call: TRBD2 (5 bases). The J call is doubtful: the DNA matches TRBJ2-5 better. This CDR3 has 13 amino acids. The germline CDR1 and CDR2 sequences are DFQATT and SNEGSKA (reference sequence).